Listed here are 8 T cell receptor beta chains from one sample, sequenced in a study of blood T cell repertoires in COVID-19. Measured with immunoSEQ multiplex PCR; TCRdb has only the in-frame clones, and not every one. Of roughly 120,000 clones listed, more than 80% were seen once; the top ten hold around 30%. Material for sequencing was peripheral blood. These receptors came from a man aged 65-85 years with active or convalescent COVID-19.

The rearrangement joins TRBV2 to TRBJ1-2; 8 bases match TRBD1. Trimming cost V 10 bases and J 8 bases; bases outside gene matches: 12. The CDR3 contains 13 residues. The germline V gene encodes CDR1 SNHLY and CDR2 FYNNEI. CDR3 sequence (DNA): TGTGCCACCGCCGGACAGGGTTTAGGCGGCTACACCTTC. Protein: CATAGQGLGGYTF.

The V gene is TRBV7-9, the J gene TRBJ2-7; TRBD2 aligns across 11 bases. Germline V gene lookup returns CDR1 SEHNR and CDR2 FQNEAQ (reference sequence). Trimming removed 6 bases from V and 0 bases from J; junction bases left unmatched: 4. CDR3 length: 15 amino acids. In nucleotides, the CDR3 is TGTGCCAGCAGGTTGACTAGCGGGATCTCCTACGAGCAGTACTTC. Its protein is CASRLTSGISYEQYF. Combining the CDR3 with reference TRBV7-9 and TRBJ2-7 gives the whole variable domain DTGVSQNPRHKITKRGQNVTFRCDPISEHNRLYWYRQTLGQGPEFLTYFQNEAQLEKSRLLSDRFSAERPKGSFSTLEIQRTEQGDSAMYLCASRLTSGISYEQYFGPGTRLTVT.

This clone was recorded once. The J gene is TRBJ1-5, the V gene TRBV4-1, with a tentative D call TRBD1 (6 bases). Germline V gene lookup returns CDR1 MGHRA and CDR2 YSYEKL. V lost 0 bases to trimming and J lost 8 bases, with 20 bases between them. This CDR3 region has 17 residues. Here the CDR3 DNA reads TGCGCCAGCAGCCAAGATCGGATGACAGGAGGATGGGAGCCCCAGCATTTT. Translating gives CASSQDRMTGGWEPQHF.

V usage is TRBV21-1 and J usage is TRBJ2-7; TRBD2 is taken as the D call from the table, unchecked against the DNA. TRBV21-1 is flagged as a pseudogene. The CDR3 length is 16 residues. The CDR3 DNA sequence: TGTGCCAGCAGCAAAGCGCAGGCTAGCGGGAGTTACGAGCAGTACTTC. Translating gives CASSKAQASGSYEQYF.

The chain combines TRBV30 with TRBJ1-1; no firm D call. The CDR3 contains 11 residues. The germline V gene encodes CDR1 GTSNPN and CDR2 SVGIG (reference sequence). Trimming left V 0 bases short and J 11 bases short, with 10 bases between. The CDR3 loop reads CAWSVHPHAFF. CDR3 in DNA: TGTGCCTGGAGTGTACATCCCCACGCTTTCTTT.

V is TRBV11-2 and J is TRBJ1-6; D remains ambiguous. CDR1 and CDR2 from the germline V gene are SGHAT and FQNNGV. The CDR3 is 14 amino acids. V was shortened by 2 bases and J by 6 bases, with 8 bases between the two germline ends. CDR3 bases: TGTGCCAGCAGCTTAATACACGTTAATTCACCCCTCCACTTT. Protein: CASSLIHVNSPLHF.

V and J are TRBV5-1 and TRBJ2-7, with 7 bases matching TRBD1. Germline V gene data show CDR1 as SGHRS and CDR2 as YFSETQ. The CDR3 has 17 amino acids. Unmatched junction bases numbered 13, after V lost 0 bases and J lost 4 bases. The CDR3 nucleotides read TGCGCCAGCAGCTTGGGTTCCACGGGACAGATAACGTACGAGCAGTACTTC. Amino acid sequence: CASSLGSTGQITYEQYF.

J is TRBJ1-2 and V is TRBV12-3 or TRBV12-4; D unclear. Between the trimmed V and J ends, which lost 3 bases and 6 bases, there was a span of 11 bases. The CDR3 extends over 13 amino acids. The DNA for the CDR3 is TGTGCCAGCAGTTTTATGCGTACAGATGGCTACACCTTC. Its protein is CASSFMRTDGYTF.